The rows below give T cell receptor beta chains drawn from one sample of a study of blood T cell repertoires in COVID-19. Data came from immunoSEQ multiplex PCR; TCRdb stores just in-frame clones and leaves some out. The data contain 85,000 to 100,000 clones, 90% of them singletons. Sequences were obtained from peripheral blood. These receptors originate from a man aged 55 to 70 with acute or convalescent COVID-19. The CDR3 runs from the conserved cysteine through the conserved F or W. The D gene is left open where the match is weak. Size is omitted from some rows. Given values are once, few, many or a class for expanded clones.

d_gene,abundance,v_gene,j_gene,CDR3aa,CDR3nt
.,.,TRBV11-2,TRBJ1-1,CASSFREGRAEAFF,TGTGCCAGCAGCTTCAGGGAGGGGAGGGCTGAAGCTTTCTTT
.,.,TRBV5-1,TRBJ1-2,CASSLTDFPGYTF,TGCGCCAGCAGCTTAACGGACTTCCCGGGCTACACCTTC
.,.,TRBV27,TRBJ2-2,CASSLSAGLTGELFF,TGTGCCAGCAGTTTATCGGCAGGGCTCACCGGGGAGCTGTTTTTT
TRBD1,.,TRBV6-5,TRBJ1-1,CASSYPGGNTEAFF,TGTGCCAGCAGTTACCCAGGGGGAAACACTGAAGCTTTCTTT
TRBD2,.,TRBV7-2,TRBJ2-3,CASSPGLAGDRTQYF,TGTGCCAGCAGTCCCGGACTAGCGGGGGACAGGACGCAGTATTTT
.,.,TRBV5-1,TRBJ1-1,CASSSGGYGEAFF,TGCGCCAGCAGCTCCGGGGGGTACGGGGAAGCTTTCTTT
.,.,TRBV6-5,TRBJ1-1,CASIPGFGRSEAFF,TGTGCCAGCATTCCCGGGTTTGGGAGGTCTGAAGCTTTCTTT
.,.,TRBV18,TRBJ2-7,CASSVTDSYEQYF,TGTGCCAGCTCCGTGACAGACTCCTACGAGCAGTACTTC
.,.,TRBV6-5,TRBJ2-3,CASSYGLPSSTDTQYF,TGTGCCAGCAGTTACGGCTTGCCATCTAGCACAGATACGCAGTATTTT
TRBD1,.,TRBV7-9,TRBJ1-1,CASSQGQGANTEAFF,TGTGCCAGCAGCCAGGGACAGGGGGCGAACACTGAAGCTTTCTTT
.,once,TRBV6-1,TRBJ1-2,CASSEAGRDGYTF,TGTGCCAGCAGTGAAGCGGGCAGGGATGGCTACACCTTC
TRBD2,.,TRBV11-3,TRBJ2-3,CASSLGGSVGRDTQYF,TGTGCCAGCAGCTTAGGGGGGTCAGTCGGGAGGGATACGCAGTATTTT
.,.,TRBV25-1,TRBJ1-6,CASSAQSPPGNSPLHF,TGTGCCAGCAGTGCTCAGAGTCCTCCGGGGAATTCACCCCTCCACTTT
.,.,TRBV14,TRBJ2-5,CASSPGETQYF,TGTGCCAGCAGCCCCGGGGAGACCCAGTACTTC
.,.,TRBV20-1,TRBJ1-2,CSASQDYGYTF,TGCAGTGCTAGTCAGGACTATGGCTACACCTTC
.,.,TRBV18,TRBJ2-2,CASSSADRTIMPGELFF,TGTGCCAGCTCGTCGGCAGACAGGACGATTATGCCCGGGGAGCTGTTTTTT
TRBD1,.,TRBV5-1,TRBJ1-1,CASSWGTGGAGTEAFF,TGCGCCAGCAGCTGGGGGACAGGGGGCGCGGGCACTGAAGCTTTCTTT
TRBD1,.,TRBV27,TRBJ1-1,CASSLNRGLSSEAFF,TGTGCCAGCAGTCTCAACAGGGGTTTGAGCTCTGAAGCTTTCTTT
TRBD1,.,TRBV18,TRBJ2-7,CASSPATGDAEQYF,TGTGCCAGCTCACCGGCAACAGGGGATGCCGAGCAGTACTTC
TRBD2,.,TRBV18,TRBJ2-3,CASSPTSGSTDTQYF,TGTGCCAGCTCACCAACTAGCGGAAGCACAGATACGCAGTATTTT
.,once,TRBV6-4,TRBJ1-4,CASSVQGGEKLFF,TGTGCCAGCAGCGTACAGGGTGGGGAAAAACTGTTTTTT
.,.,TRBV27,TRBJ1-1,CASSLGGATEAFF,TGTGCCAGCAGTTTAGGGGGGGCCACTGAAGCTTTCTTT
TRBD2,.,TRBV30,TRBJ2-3,CAGTIVGGGPTDTQYF,TGTGCCGGGACCATCGTGGGCGGGGGGCCGACAGATACGCAGTATTTT